This passage covers 5 T cell receptor beta chains from one sample sequenced in a study of OX40 agonist ivuxolimab in advanced cancers. Library construction relied on the immunoSEQ multiplex PCR assay. TCRdb retrieved this table from immuneACCESS and kept in-frame rearrangements only. Not all clones are present; in checked studies, unresolved V genes account for under half, and no reason is known for the remainder. The sample table holds approximately 42,000 clones, of which around four fifths were seen once. The ten largest clones add up to 2.6% of the sample. The source was CD4+ or CD8+ T cells sorted from blood, collected in a trial of the OX40 agonist ivuxolimab. The source is an adult with an advanced solid tumor such as melanoma, head and neck, liver or kidney cancer.

The rearrangement links TRBV30 to TRBJ2-2; D is unresolved. Trimming shortened V by 3 bases and J by 7 bases, and 12 bases separated the two germline ends. CDR1 and CDR2 (germline): GTSNPN, SVGIG (reference sequence). The CDR3 loop spans 13 amino acids. CDR3 DNA: TGTGCCTGGAGCCCCCAAAACTACGGGGAGCTGTTTTTT. It specifies CAWSPQNYGELFF.

This clone was observed a handful of times. This chain connects TRBV10-3 to TRBJ2-7, with TRBD1 matching 7 bases. This CDR3 has 13 amino acids. The V gene end was trimmed by 2 bases and the J gene end by 6 bases; junction bases not matched to a gene: 4. CDR1 ENHRY and CDR2 SYGVKD come from the germline V gene. The DNA for the CDR3 is TGTGCCATCAGTGAGAACACAGGGGTCGAGCAGTACGTC. This gives the protein CAISENTGVEQYV.

This clone was seen only once. The chain recombines TRBV5-8 with TRBJ1-5; D gene ambiguous. This CDR3 contains 17 residues. Germline loops: CDR1 SGHTS, CDR2 YDEGEE. The V end lost 0 bases, the J end lost 2 bases, and 15 bases lay between the germline ends. The CDR3: CASSLATSSQGNQPQHF. The CDR3 coding sequence is TGTGCCAGCAGCTTGGCCACATCTTCTCAGGGCAATCAGCCCCAGCATTTT. The variable domain in full, completed from reference TRBV5-8 and TRBJ1-5, reads EAGVTQSPTHLIKTRGQQATLRCSPISGHTSVYWYQQALGLGLQFLLWYDEGEERNRGNFPPRFSGRQFPNYSSELNVNALELEDSALYLCASSLATSSQGNQPQHFGDGTRLSIL.

This clone was counted a few times. The J gene is TRBJ2-5, the V gene TRBV5-1; 7 bases line up with TRBD2. The CDR3 covers 13 residues. The junction had 7 bases not matched to a gene; V was cut back by 6 bases and J by 5 bases. Germline V CDR1 and CDR2: SGHRS, YFSETQ. CDR3 sequence reads: CASTDLGGETQYF. DNA for the CDR3: TGCGCCAGCACCGACTTGGGGGGGGAGACCCAGTACTTC.

The gene calls are TRBV18 and TRBJ2-1, with TRBD1 as a possible D gene (6 bases). Germline-derived CDR1 and CDR2 are KGHSH and LQKENI. V gave up 5 bases and J gave up 4 bases, with 15 bases separating them. CDR3 length equals 15 residues. This chain's CDR3 is CASSGGLSDYNEQFF. DNA for the CDR3: TGTGCCAGCTCAGGGGGCCTCAGCGATTACAATGAGCAGTTCTTC.